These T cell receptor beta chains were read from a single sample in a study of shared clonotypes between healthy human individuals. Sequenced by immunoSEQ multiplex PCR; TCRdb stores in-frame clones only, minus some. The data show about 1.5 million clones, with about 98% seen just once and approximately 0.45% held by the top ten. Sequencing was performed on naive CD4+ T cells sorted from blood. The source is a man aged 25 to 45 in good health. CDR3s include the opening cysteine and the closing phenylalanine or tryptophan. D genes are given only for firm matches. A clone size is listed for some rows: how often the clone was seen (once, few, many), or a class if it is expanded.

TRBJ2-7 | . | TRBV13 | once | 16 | TGTGCCAGCAGCCTGTCTGGACCAGGGGGGGTTTACGAGCAGTACTTC | CASSLSGPGGVYEQYF
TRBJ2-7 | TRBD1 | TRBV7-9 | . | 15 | TGTGCCAGCAGCTTGGGGGGACAGGGATCCCACGAGCAGTACTTC | CASSLGGQGSHEQYF
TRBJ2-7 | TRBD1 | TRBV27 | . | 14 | TGTGCCAGCAGTTTATACAGGGGGACCTACGAGCAGTACTTC | CASSLYRGTYEQYF
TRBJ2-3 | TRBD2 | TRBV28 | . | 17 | TGTGCCAGCAGACCTCTAGGACTAGCGGGAGTGACAGATACGCAGTATTTT | CASRPLGLAGVTDTQYF
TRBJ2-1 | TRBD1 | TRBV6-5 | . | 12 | TGTGCCAGCAGTTACCGGACAGGTGAGCAGTTCTTC | CASSYRTGEQFF
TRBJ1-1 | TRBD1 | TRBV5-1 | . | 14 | TGCGCCAGCAGCCCTCAGGGGGCAAGCACTGAAGCTTTCTTT | CASSPQGASTEAFF
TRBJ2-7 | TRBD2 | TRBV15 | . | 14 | TGTGCCACCAGCAGAGAGACTAGCGCCTACGAGCAGTACTTC | CATSRETSAYEQYF
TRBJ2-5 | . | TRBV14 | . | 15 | TGTGCCAGCAGCCAAGTCTGGGCGCATCAAGAGACCCAGTACTTC | CASSQVWAHQETQYF
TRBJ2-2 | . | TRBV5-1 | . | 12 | TGCGCCAGCTACATAGACACCGGGGAGCTGTTTTTT | CASYIDTGELFF
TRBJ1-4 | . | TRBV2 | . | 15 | TGTGCCAGCAGTGAAGCGGGACGCCGGAATGAAAAACTGTTTTTT | CASSEAGRRNEKLFF
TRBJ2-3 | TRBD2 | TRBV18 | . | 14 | TGTGCCAGCTCACCAGGGGGGGGCACAGATACGCAGTATTTT | CASSPGGGTDTQYF
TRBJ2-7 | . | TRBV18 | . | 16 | TGTGCCAGCTCACCGCTAGCTCGGGGTGGAGCCTACGAGCAGTACTTC | CASSPLARGGAYEQYF
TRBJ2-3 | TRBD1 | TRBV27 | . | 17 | TGTGCCAGCAGTTTCTACAGGGGGCCGCGTGAGACAGATACGCAGTATTTT | CASSFYRGPRETDTQYF
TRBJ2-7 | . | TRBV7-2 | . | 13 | TGTGCCAGCAGCACCCACGGCATGGGCGAGCAGTACTTC | CASSTHGMGEQYF
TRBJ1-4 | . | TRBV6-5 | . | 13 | TGTGCCAGCCGACGTACAGCGGGCGAAAAACTGTTTTTT | CASRRTAGEKLFF
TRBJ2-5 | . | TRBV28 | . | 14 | TGTGCCAGCAGTTCTTGGATGGGCCAAGAGACCCAGTACTTC | CASSSWMGQETQYF
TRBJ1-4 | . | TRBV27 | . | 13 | TGTGCCAGCAGTAAAACAACTAATGAAAAACTGTTTTTT | CASSKTTNEKLFF
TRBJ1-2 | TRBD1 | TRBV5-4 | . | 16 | TGTGCCAGCAGCCACCCCAGGACAGGGGCGAACTATGGCTACACCTTC | CASSHPRTGANYGYTF
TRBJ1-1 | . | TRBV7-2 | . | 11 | TGTGCCAGCAGCCCAGGGACTGAAGCTTTCTTT | CASSPGTEAFF
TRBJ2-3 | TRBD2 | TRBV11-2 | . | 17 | TGTGCCAGCAGCTTAGTCCCGGGACTAGCGGGTCCGGGTACGCAGTATTTT | CASSLVPGLAGPGTQYF
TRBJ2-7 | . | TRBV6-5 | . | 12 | TGTGCCAGCAGGGACCTGTCCTACGAGCAGTACTTC | CASRDLSYEQYF
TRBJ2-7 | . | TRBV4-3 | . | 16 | TGCGCCAGCAGCCAAGAGATCAACAGCCACTCCTACGAGCAGTACTTC | CASSQEINSHSYEQYF
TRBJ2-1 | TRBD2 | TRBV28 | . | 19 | TGTGCCAGCAGTCCTAACGAGCCCGGACTAGCGGGAACTCCCCATGAGCAGTTCTTC | CASSPNEPGLAGTPHEQFF
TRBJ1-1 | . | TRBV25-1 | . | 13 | TGTGCCAGCCTCCCTGGACATAAGGAGCGAGCTTTCTTT | CASLPGHKERAFF
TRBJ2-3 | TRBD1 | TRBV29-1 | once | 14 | TGCAGCGTTCGGCGACAGGGGGAGGTAGATACGCAGTATTTT | CSVRRQGEVDTQYF
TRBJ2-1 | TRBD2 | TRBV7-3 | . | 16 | TGTGCCAGCAGCCTACCGGGGGGTAAGGTTTCCAATGAGCAGTTCTTC | CASSLPGGKVSNEQFF
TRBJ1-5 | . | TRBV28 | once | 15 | TGTGCCAGCAGTATAAACAGGGCTGGGGATCAGCCCCAGCATTTT | CASSINRAGDQPQHF
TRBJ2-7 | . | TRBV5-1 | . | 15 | TGCGCCAGCAGACCAGGGGCGGGTCGCGACTACGAGCAGTACTTC | CASRPGAGRDYEQYF
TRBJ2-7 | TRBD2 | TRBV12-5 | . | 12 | TGTGCTAGTGCTGGCGGGAGCAACGAGCAGTACTTC | CASAGGSNEQYF
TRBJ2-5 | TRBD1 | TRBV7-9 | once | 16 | TGTGCCAGCAGCTTAGCAATGGGACAGGGGCAAGAGACCCAGTACTTC | CASSLAMGQGQETQYF
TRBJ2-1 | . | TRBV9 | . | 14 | TGTGCCAGCAGCGTTGGGACAATCTACAATGAGCAGTTCTTC | CASSVGTIYNEQFF
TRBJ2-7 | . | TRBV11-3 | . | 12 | TGTGCCAGCAGCGGCAGGGGCCACGAGCAGTACTTC | CASSGRGHEQYF
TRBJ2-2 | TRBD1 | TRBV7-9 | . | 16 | TGTGCCAGCAGCCACCCGGGACAGGGCCTGACCGGGGAGCTGTTTTTT | CASSHPGQGLTGELFF
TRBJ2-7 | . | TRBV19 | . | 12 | TGTGCCAGTAGTATTGGGCGGGGAGAGCAGTACTTC | CASSIGRGEQYF
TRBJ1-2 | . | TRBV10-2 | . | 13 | TGCGCCAGCAAGGCGGGCACTGACTATGGCTACACCTTC | CASKAGTDYGYTF
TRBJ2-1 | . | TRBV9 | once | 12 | TGTGCCAGCAGCGTAGAGGACAATGAGCAGTTCTTC | CASSVEDNEQFF
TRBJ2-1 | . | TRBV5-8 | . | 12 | TGTGCCAGCAGCTTGTTTTTATTTGAGCAGTTCTTC | CASSLFLFEQFF
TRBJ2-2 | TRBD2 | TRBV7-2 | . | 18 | TGTGCCAGCAGCGCCGGGACTAGCGGGAGGGCCGGGGCCGGGGAGCTGTTTTTT | CASSAGTSGRAGAGELFF
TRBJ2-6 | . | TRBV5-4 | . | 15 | TGTGCCAGCAGCTTGGTAGTCTCTGGGGCCAACGTCCTGACTTTC | CASSLVVSGANVLTF
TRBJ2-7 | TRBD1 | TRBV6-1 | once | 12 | TGTGCCAGGGGGACAGGGGGCTACGAGCAGTACTTC | CARGTGGYEQYF
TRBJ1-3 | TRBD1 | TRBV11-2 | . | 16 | TGTGCCAGCAGCGCCGGAGTGACAGGGTCTGGAAACACCATATATTTT | CASSAGVTGSGNTIYF